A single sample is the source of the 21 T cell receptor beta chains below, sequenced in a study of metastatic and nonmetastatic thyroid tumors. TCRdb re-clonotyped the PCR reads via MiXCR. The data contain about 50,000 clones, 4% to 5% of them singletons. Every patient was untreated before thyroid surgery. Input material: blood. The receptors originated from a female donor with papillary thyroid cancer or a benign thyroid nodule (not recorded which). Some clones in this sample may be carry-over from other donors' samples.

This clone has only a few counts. CDR3 amino acids: CASSLDRVGNTIYF. The CDR3 region has the DNA TGCGCCAGCAGCCTTGACAGGGTTGGAAACACCATATATTTT. This chain uses TRBV5-1 with TRBJ1-3; 7 nucleotides align to TRBD1. This CDR3 has 14 residues. Germline V gene sequence: CDR1 SGHRS, CDR2 YFSETQ. V shed 4 bases and J 3 bases; nucleotides not matched to a gene: 4.

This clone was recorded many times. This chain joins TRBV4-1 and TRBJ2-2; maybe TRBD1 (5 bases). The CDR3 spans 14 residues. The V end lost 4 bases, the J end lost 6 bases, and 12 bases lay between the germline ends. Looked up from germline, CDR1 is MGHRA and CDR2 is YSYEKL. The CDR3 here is CASSPVWGSGELFF. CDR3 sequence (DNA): TGCGCCAGCAGCCCCGTATGGGGCTCCGGGGAGCTGTTTTTT.

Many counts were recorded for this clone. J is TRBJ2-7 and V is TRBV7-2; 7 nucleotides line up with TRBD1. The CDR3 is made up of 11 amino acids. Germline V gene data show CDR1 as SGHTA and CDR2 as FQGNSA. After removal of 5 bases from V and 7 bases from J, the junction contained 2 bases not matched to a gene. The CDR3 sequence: CASSNRGEQYF. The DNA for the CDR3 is TGTGCCAGCAGCAACAGGGGAGAGCAGTACTTC.

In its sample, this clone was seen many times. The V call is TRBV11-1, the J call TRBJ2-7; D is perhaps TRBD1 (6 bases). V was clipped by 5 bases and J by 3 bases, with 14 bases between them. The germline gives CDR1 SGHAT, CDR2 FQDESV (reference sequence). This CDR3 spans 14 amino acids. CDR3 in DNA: TGTGCCAGCAGCAACCGGGACACAAGCTACGAGCAGTACTTC. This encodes CASSNRDTSYEQYF.

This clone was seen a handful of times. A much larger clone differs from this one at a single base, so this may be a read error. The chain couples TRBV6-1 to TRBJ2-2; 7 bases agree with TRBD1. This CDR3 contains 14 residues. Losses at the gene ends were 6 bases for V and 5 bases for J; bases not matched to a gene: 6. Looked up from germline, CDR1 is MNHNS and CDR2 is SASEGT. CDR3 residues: CASRGQRYTGELFF. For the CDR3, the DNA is TGTGCCAGCAGGGGACAGCGATATACCGGGGAGCTGTTTTTT.

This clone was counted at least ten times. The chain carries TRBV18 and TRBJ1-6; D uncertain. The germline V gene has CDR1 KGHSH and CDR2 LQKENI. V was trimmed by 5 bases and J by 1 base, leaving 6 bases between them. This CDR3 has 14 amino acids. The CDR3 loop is CASSTRSYNSPLHF. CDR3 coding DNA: TGTGCCAGCTCAACCAGGTCCTATAATTCACCCCTCCACTTT. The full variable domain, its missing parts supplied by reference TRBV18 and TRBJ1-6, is NAGVMQNPRHLVRRRGQEARLRCSPMKGHSHVYWYRQLPEEGLKFMVYLQKENIIDESGMPKERFSAEFPKEGPSILRIQQVVRGDSAAYFCASSTRSYNSPLHFGNGTRLTVT.

CDR3 amino acids: CASSIIKGSWRNQPQHF. In DNA, the CDR3 is TGTGCCAGTAGTATTATCAAGGGGAGTTGGAGAAATCAGCCCCAGCATTTT. The V call is TRBV19, the J call TRBJ1-5; D might be TRBD1 (5 bases). Looked up from germline, CDR1 is LNHDA and CDR2 is SQIVND (reference sequence). V was trimmed by 3 bases and J by 4 bases, leaving 19 bases between them. This CDR3 contains 17 residues.

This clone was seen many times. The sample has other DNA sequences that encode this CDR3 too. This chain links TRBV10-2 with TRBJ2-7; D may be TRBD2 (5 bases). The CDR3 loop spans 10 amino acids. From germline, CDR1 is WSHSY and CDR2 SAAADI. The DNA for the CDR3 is TGCGCGGTCCGGGGCTACGAGCAGTACTTC. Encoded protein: CAVRGYEQYF.

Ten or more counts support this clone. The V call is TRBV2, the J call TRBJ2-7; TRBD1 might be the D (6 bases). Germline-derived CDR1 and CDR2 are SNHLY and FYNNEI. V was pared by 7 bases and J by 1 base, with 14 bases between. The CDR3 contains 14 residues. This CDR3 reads CASKGDGYSYEQYF. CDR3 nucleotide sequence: TGTGCCAGCAAGGGGGACGGATATTCCTACGAGCAGTACTTC.

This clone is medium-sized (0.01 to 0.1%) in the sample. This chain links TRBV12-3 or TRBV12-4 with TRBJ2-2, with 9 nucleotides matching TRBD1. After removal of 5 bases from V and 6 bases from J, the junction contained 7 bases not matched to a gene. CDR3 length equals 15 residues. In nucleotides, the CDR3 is TGTGCCAGCAGTCCTGGACAGGGGATGGCCGGGGAGCTGTTTTTT. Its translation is CASSPGQGMAGELFF.

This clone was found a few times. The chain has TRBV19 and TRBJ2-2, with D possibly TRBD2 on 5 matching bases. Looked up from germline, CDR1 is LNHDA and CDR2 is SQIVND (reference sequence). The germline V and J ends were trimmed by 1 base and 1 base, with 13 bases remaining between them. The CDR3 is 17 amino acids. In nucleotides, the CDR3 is TGTGCCAGTAGTATAGGAGGAGGCTTGGGGAACACCGGGGAGCTGTTTTTT. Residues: CASSIGGGLGNTGELFF.

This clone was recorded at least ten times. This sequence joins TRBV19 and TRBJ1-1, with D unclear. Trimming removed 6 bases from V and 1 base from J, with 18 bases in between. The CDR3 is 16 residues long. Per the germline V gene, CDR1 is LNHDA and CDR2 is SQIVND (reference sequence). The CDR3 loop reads CASRRASADPNTEAFF. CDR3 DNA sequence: TGTGCCAGTAGGAGGGCATCGGCGGACCCGAACACTGAAGCTTTCTTT.

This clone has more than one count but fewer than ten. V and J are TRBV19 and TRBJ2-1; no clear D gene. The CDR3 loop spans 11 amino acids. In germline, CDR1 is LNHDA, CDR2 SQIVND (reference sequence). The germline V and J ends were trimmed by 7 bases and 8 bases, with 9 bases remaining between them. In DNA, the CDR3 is TGTGCCAGTACCATCCAGGATGAGCAGTTCTTC. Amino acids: CASTIQDEQFF.

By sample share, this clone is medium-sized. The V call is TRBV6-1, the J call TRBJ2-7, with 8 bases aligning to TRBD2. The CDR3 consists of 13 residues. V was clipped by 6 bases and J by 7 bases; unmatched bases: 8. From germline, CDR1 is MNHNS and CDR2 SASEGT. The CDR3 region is CASRAGTSREQYF. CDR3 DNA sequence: TGTGCCAGCAGAGCCGGGACTAGTAGGGAGCAGTACTTC.

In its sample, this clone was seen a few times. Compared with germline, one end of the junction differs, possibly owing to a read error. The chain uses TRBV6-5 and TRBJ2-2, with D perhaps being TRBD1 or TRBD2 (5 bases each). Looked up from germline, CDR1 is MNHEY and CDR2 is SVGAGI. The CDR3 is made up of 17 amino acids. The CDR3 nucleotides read TGTGCCAGCAGTTACCCTAGCCGGCCATTGGACACTGGGGAGCTGTTTTTT. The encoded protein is CASSYPSRPLDTGELFF.

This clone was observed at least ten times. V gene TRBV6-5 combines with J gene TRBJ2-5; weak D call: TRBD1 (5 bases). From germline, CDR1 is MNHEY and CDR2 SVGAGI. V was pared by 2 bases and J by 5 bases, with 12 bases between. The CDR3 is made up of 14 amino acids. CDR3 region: CASSYRVGAETQYF. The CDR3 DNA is TGTGCCAGCAGTTACAGGGTTGGGGCGGAGACCCAGTACTTC.

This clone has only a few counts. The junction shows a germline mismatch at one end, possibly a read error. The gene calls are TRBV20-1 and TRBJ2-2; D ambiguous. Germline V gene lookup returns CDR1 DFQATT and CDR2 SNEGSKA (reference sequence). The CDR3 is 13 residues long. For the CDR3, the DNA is TGCAGTGCTGGAGATGGGGACACCGGGGAGCTGTTTTTT. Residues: CSAGDGDTGELFF.

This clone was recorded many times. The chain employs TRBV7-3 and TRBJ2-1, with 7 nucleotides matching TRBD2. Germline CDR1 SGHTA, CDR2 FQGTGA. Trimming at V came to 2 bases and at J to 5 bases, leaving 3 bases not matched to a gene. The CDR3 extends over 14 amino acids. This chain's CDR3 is CASSLGGRNNEQFF. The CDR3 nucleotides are TGTGCCAGCAGCTTAGGCGGGAGAAACAATGAGCAGTTCTTC.

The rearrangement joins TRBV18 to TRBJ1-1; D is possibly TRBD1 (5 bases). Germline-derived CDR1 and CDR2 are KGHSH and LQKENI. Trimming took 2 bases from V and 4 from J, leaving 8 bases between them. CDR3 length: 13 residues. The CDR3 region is CASSPDSITEAFF. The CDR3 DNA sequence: TGTGCCAGCTCACCAGACAGTATCACTGAAGCTTTCTTT.

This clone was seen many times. The CDR3 loop is CASSLFDRSSEAFF. DNA for the CDR3: TGTGCCAGCAGCTTATTCGACAGGAGCTCTGAAGCTTTCTTT. The rearrangement links TRBV7-2 to TRBJ1-1; D might be TRBD1 (6 bases). The V end was cut by 2 bases, the J end by 6 bases, with 13 bases between. CDR1 is SGHTA, CDR2 FQGNSA, per germline. This CDR3 has 14 amino acids.

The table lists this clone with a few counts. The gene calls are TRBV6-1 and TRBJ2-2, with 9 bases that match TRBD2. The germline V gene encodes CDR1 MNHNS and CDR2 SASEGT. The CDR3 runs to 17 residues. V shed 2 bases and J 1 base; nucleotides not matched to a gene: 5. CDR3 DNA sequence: TGTGCCAGCAGTGAACGGAGACTAGCGGAGAACACCGGGGAGCTGTTTTTT. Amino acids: CASSERRLAENTGELFF.